This T cell receptor beta chain was identified in a study of blood T cell repertoires in COVID-19. Study at large: Sites across the United States, Italy and Spain contributed samples from acute and convalescent COVID-19. In each case, the material was cDNA or gDNA derived from T cells, B-cell-depleted T cells, or PBMCs.

CDR3 size: 21 residues. The trim removed 5 bases at V and 3 bases at J, leaving 24 bases unmatched. Germline assignment: CDR1 MDHEN and CDR2 SYDVKM. In the authors' methods: Using reference gene primer amplification, nucleated cell counts were estimated. Sequencing was performed with immunoSEQ multiplex PCR; in TCRdb, only in-frame clones are kept and a portion is missing. Clone size and the V and J calls come from that table; the DNA yielded D and trimming. The table lists some 58,000 clones, approximately 89% of them singletons, with 3% to 3.5% in the top ten. V and J are TRBV28 and TRBJ1-1; the match to TRBD1 covers 10 bases. This TCR was recovered from a human donor in a cohort sampled during active COVID-19. Sequenced: peripheral blood. CDR3 region: CASSEIRHRGTGVDSDTEAFF. The DNA for the CDR3 is TGTGCCAGCAGTGAAATCCGCCACCGTGGGACAGGGGTGGATTCGGACACTGAAGCTTTCTTT.